The 28 T cell receptor beta chains below were found in one sample sequenced in a study of CD8 T cells in ankylosing spondylitis. TCRdb itself ran the 5' RACE reads through MiXCR, one entry per CDR3 protein. The sample has over 60,000 distinct CDR3 sequences; approximately 5% are singletons. Sequenced input: blood, either unsorted or a sorted T cell fraction (not recorded which). The receptors were sampled from a male donor with ankylosing spondylitis or in good health (not recorded which).

In this sample, this clonotype turned up many times. The rearrangement joins TRBV11-2 to TRBJ2-7, with TRBD2 identical over 10 bases. This CDR3 spans 16 amino acids. Germline V gene lookup returns CDR1 SGHAT and CDR2 FQNNGV. V was pared by 6 bases and J by 3 bases, with 11 bases of the junction left unmatched. CDR3 loop: CASRPLAGATGYEQYF. CDR3 coding DNA: TGTGCCAGCAGACCGCTAGCGGGGGCCACGGGCTACGAGCAGTACTTC. Full variable domain (remainder filled in from reference TRBV11-2 and TRBJ2-7): EAGVAQSPRYKIIEKRQSVAFWCNPISGHATLYWYQQILGQGPKLLIQFQNNGVVDDSQLPKDRFSAERLKGVDSTLKIQPAKLEDSAVYLCASRPLAGATGYEQYFGPGTRLTVT.

This clonotype appeared many times. The J gene is TRBJ2-3, the V gene TRBV19; D perhaps matches TRBD1 (5 bases). In germline, CDR1 is LNHDA, CDR2 SQIVND (reference sequence). The V end lost 11 bases, the J end lost 2 bases, and 17 bases lay between the germline ends. This CDR3 region has 14 residues. The CDR3 here is CAAAAQGYTDTQYF. CDR3 in DNA: TGTGCCGCTGCGGCGCAGGGTTACACAGATACGCAGTATTTT.

This clonotype was recorded at least ten times. The chain uses TRBV7-6 and TRBJ2-5; D is unclear. Per the germline V gene, CDR1 is SGHVS and CDR2 is FNYEAQ. V lost 2 bases, J lost 0 bases, and 13 bases lay in between. The CDR3 length is 16 residues. This chain's CDR3 is CASSLSPDAYQETQYF. CDR3 nucleotide sequence: TGTGCCAGCAGCTTATCGCCAGATGCGTACCAAGAGACCCAGTACTTC.

This clonotype was recorded many times. This rearrangement joins TRBV12-3 or TRBV12-4 to TRBJ2-7; no definite D call. Trimming pared 2 bases from V and 6 bases from J, leaving 14 bases between. The CDR3 is 14 residues long. The CDR3 reads CASSLMLRVFEQYF. The CDR3 nucleotides read TGTGCCAGCAGTTTAATGCTCCGGGTATTCGAGCAGTACTTC.

This clonotype was observed at least ten times. The J gene is TRBJ2-3, the V gene TRBV18, with TRBD1 as a possible D gene (5 bases). Germline loops: CDR1 KGHSH, CDR2 LQKENI. CDR3 length: 14 residues. V lost 1 base and J lost 4, with 9 bases in between. The CDR3 sequence: CASSPRQFADTQYF. CDR3 DNA sequence: TGTGCCAGCTCACCACGACAGTTCGCAGATACGCAGTATTTT.

This clonotype was counted many times. This chain connects TRBV28 to TRBJ1-5, with 11 bases aligning to TRBD1. Germline trimming cut 4 bases from V and 3 bases from J; bases unmatched to any gene: 26. The germline V gene has CDR1 MDHEN and CDR2 SYDVKM. This CDR3 is 23 amino acids long. This CDR3 is CASSSPSGQGVSTDLLPNQPQHF. CDR3 sequence (DNA): TGTGCCAGCAGTTCCCCGTCGGGACAGGGGGTCTCTACCGACTTGCTCCCCAATCAGCCCCAGCATTTT. The complete variable domain, with remaining parts taken from reference TRBV28 and TRBJ1-5, reads DVKVTQSSRYLVKRTGEKVFLECVQDMDHENMFWYRQDPGLGLRLIYFSYDVKMKEKGDIPEGYSVSREKKERFSLILESASTNQTSMYLCASSSPSGQGVSTDLLPNQPQHFGDGTRLSIL.

This clonotype was counted ten times or more. J is TRBJ1-2 and V is TRBV6-2 or TRBV6-3, with no clear D. Germline values: CDR1 MNHEY, CDR2 SVGEGT. The CDR3 extends over 15 amino acids. Between the trimmed V and J ends, which lost 0 bases and 6 bases, there was a span of 14 bases. CDR3 in amino acids: CASSYSIVSANGYTF. The CDR3 region has the DNA TGTGCCAGCAGTTACTCGATAGTCAGCGCAAATGGCTACACCTTC.

This clonotype was seen at least ten times. The chain has TRBV5-1 and TRBJ2-7; tentatively, D is TRBD1 or TRBD2 (5 bases each). Germline V gene sequence: CDR1 SGHRS, CDR2 YFSETQ. V gave up 2 bases and J gave up 5 bases, with 11 bases separating them. CDR3 length: 13 residues. CDR3 sequence reads: CASSLSRDHEQYF. CDR3 nucleotide sequence: TGCGCCAGCAGCTTAAGCAGGGACCACGAGCAGTACTTC.

This clonotype was seen ten or more times. The chain recombines TRBV18 with TRBJ1-1; TRBD1 agrees at 7 bases. This CDR3 region has 15 residues. V dropped 3 bases and J dropped 2; count of bases not matched to a gene: 6. Per germline, CDR1 KGHSH and CDR2 LQKENI. This CDR3 reads CASSPQGGGNTEAFF. As DNA, the CDR3 is TGTGCCAGCTCACCGCAGGGGGGTGGAAACACTGAAGCTTTCTTT.

This clonotype was counted many times. The CDR3 sequence is CASSDREDGYEQYF. The DNA of the CDR3 is TGTGCCAGCAGTGATCGGGAAGACGGATACGAGCAGTACTTC. V gene TRBV6-1 combines with J gene TRBJ2-7, with a weak D call TRBD2 (5 bases). Trimming left V 3 bases short and J 4 bases short, with 13 bases between. The CDR3 has 14 residues. The germline gives CDR1 MNHNS, CDR2 SASEGT.

This clonotype was picked up many times. The V call is TRBV7-3, the J call TRBJ2-2, with 11 bases identical to TRBD2. The CDR3 is 17 amino acids. The ends lost 2 bases at V and 2 bases at J; junction bases unmatched: 4. The germline gives CDR1 SGHTA, CDR2 FQGTGA. CDR3 in DNA: TGTGCCAGCAGCTTACTAGCGGGGGGCCCAAACACCGGGGAGCTGTTTTTT. It translates to CASSLLAGGPNTGELFF.

This clonotype was counted many times. The genes are TRBV6-5 and TRBJ1-1; 10 positions agree with TRBD1. Germline CDR1 reads MNHEY; CDR2 reads SVGAGI. The CDR3 spans 15 residues. V shed 0 bases, J shed 10 bases, and the junction held 8 bases outside the gene matches. The CDR3 sequence: CASSYSQGQGFGAFF. The CDR3 DNA reads TGTGCCAGCAGTTACTCCCAGGGACAGGGGTTCGGAGCTTTCTTT.

Many counts were recorded for this clonotype. V usage is TRBV10-2 and J usage is TRBJ2-2; the match to TRBD2 covers 7 bases. V dropped 3 bases and J dropped 14; count of bases not matched to a gene: 9. Germline loops: CDR1 WSHSY, CDR2 SAAADI. The CDR3 spans 13 residues. The CDR3 DNA reads TGCGCCAGCAGTGACGAGTCGCGGGGGAGACTGTTTTTT. Amino acid sequence: CASSDESRGRLFF.

The table lists this clonotype with many counts. CDR3 loop: CASSLRRGNQPQHF. The DNA for the CDR3 is TGTGCCAGCAGCCTGCGACGGGGAAATCAGCCCCAGCATTTT. The chain is built from TRBV7-2 and TRBJ1-5; D is unclear. Germline CDR1 is SGHTA and CDR2 is FQGNSA. There are 14 residues in the CDR3. The V and J ends lost 5 bases and 4 bases respectively, with 12 bases between them.

This clonotype was observed at least ten times. The chain uses TRBV7-6 and TRBJ2-3; D assignment may be TRBD1 or TRBD2 (5 bases each). This CDR3 comprises 15 residues. Trimming left V 8 bases short and J 6 bases short, with 21 bases between. Germline V gene lookup returns CDR1 SGHVS and CDR2 FNYEAQ. As DNA, the CDR3 is TGTGCCAGCGGCCCGTCCCGGGACCCACGGGATACGCAGTATTTT. Its translation is CASGPSRDPRDTQYF. Drawing the rest from reference TRBV7-6 and TRBJ2-3, the complete variable domain is GAGVSQSPRYKVTKRGQDVALRCDPISGHVSLYWYRQALGQGPEFLTYFNYEAQQDKSGLPNDRFSAERPEGSISTLTIQRTEQRDSAMYRCASGPSRDPRDTQYFGPGTRLTVL.

This clonotype was counted many times. This chain uses TRBV28 with TRBJ2-3, with a tentative D call TRBD1 (6 bases). The germline gives CDR1 MDHEN, CDR2 SYDVKM. There are 14 residues in the CDR3. Deletions cut 2 bases from V and 2 bases from J, with 8 bases between. This CDR3 is CASSLGQPTDTQYF. CDR3 DNA: TGTGCCAGCAGTTTAGGACAGCCCACAGATACGCAGTATTTT.

This clonotype was seen at least ten times. The rearrangement links TRBV2 to TRBJ1-5; the D gene is possibly TRBD1 (5 bases). The CDR3 covers 14 residues. V lost 8 bases to trimming and J lost 4 bases, with 15 bases between them. Germline-derived CDR1 and CDR2 are SNHLY and FYNNEI. CDR3 nucleotides: TGTGCCAGCTCGGGCAGGGAGGTTAATCAGCCCCAGCATTTT. This codes for CASSGREVNQPQHF. Full variable domain (missing parts from reference TRBV2 and TRBJ1-5): EPEVTQTPSHQVTQMGQEVILRCVPISNHLYFYWYRQILGQKVEFLVSFYNNEISEKSEIFDDQFSVERPDGSNFTLKIRSTKLEDSAMYFCASSGREVNQPQHFGDGTRLSIL.

This clonotype was detected many times. J is TRBJ2-3 and V is TRBV5-1; unclear D gene. The V gene's germline CDR1 is SGHRS and CDR2 YFSETQ. The CDR3 has 13 amino acids. Trimming took off 3 bases at V and 6 bases at J, with 11 bases between the two ends. CDR3 loop: CASSSLLGDTQYF. The CDR3 coding sequence is TGCGCCAGCAGCTCCCTTCTGGGGGATACGCAGTATTTT.

The table lists this clonotype with many counts. V usage is TRBV5-1 and J usage is TRBJ2-2; D gene unclear. Trimming took off 0 bases at V and 1 base at J, with 4 bases between the two ends. The CDR3 contains 14 residues. Germline V gene lookup returns CDR1 SGHRS and CDR2 YFSETQ. The CDR3 sequence is CASSLERNTGELFF. CDR3 nucleotide sequence: TGCGCCAGCAGCTTGGAACGGAACACCGGGGAGCTGTTTTTT.

This clonotype has a count of ten or more. This sequence joins TRBV29-1 and TRBJ2-1; no definite D call. V lost 0 bases to trimming and J lost 5 bases, with 2 bases between them. The germline V gene encodes CDR1 SQVTM and CDR2 ANQGSEA. The CDR3 has 11 residues. CDR3 protein: CSVEEDNEQFF. CDR3 nucleotide sequence: TGCAGCGTTGAAGAGGACAATGAGCAGTTCTTC.

In its sample, this clonotype was seen many times. The chain has TRBV6-2 or TRBV6-3 and TRBJ1-2; D might be TRBD1 (5 bases). Trimming stripped 0 bases from V and 3 bases from J, with 14 bases between. This CDR3 is 16 amino acids long. Per germline, CDR1 MNHEY and CDR2 SVGEGT. This CDR3 reads CASSYSRVRGDYGYTF. The CDR3 DNA sequence: TGTGCCAGCAGTTACTCTAGGGTTCGAGGGGACTATGGCTACACCTTC.

This clonotype came up many times. V and J are TRBV3-1 and TRBJ2-3; possibly TRBD2 for D (5 bases). The V end was cut by 0 bases, the J end by 2 bases, with 9 bases between. Germline V gene lookup returns CDR1 LGHDT and CDR2 YNNKEL (reference sequence). The CDR3 has 15 residues. CDR3 bases: TGTGCCAGCAGCCAAGAGGCAGCGGACACAGATACGCAGTATTTT. Translation: CASSQEAADTDTQYF.

This clonotype occurred many times. The rearrangement uses TRBV20-1 and TRBJ2-2, with 9 bases that match TRBD2. Germline V gene data show CDR1 as DFQATT and CDR2 as SNEGSKA (reference sequence). This CDR3 is built from 16 residues. V dropped 1 base and J dropped 1; count of bases not matched to a gene: 4. The CDR3 bases are TGCAGTGCTAGAGGCCCTAGCGGGGAGAACACCGGGGAGCTGTTTTTT. Its protein product is CSARGPSGENTGELFF.

This clonotype was observed at least ten times. The CDR3 nucleotides are TGTGCCAGCAGCGAATACCCGCGGGGGGTGCGGTACGAGCAGTACTTC. It yields the protein CASSEYPRGVRYEQYF. The rearrangement uses TRBV11-2 and TRBJ2-7, with 8 positions matching TRBD2. The CDR3 spans 16 residues. The ends lost 5 bases at V and 4 bases at J; junction bases unmatched: 13. Germline CDR1 and CDR2: SGHAT and FQNNGV. The full variable domain, completed using reference TRBV11-2 and TRBJ2-7, is EAGVAQSPRYKIIEKRQSVAFWCNPISGHATLYWYQQILGQGPKLLIQFQNNGVVDDSQLPKDRFSAERLKGVDSTLKIQPAKLEDSAVYLCASSEYPRGVRYEQYFGPGTRLTVT.

In this sample, this clonotype turned up many times. This chain links TRBV2 with TRBJ2-1; perhaps TRBD1 as D (7 bases). This CDR3 spans 12 amino acids. The V gene's germline CDR1 is SNHLY and CDR2 FYNNEI. With 3 bases removed from V and 12 bases from J, the gap between germline ends came to 12 bases. The CDR3 nucleotides read TGTGCCAGCAGTGACCGACAGGGAGGGCAGTTCTTC. Amino acid sequence: CASSDRQGGQFF.

In its sample, this clonotype was seen many times. The chain couples TRBV3-1 to TRBJ2-7, with D unclear. CDR3 length: 13 amino acids. CDR1 is LGHDT, CDR2 YNNKEL, per germline (reference sequence). The V gene lost 0 bases and the J gene lost 11 bases, with 14 bases spanning the gap. CDR3 in amino acids: CASSQDIGRLEYF. Written as DNA, the CDR3 is TGTGCCAGCAGCCAAGATATAGGGCGTTTGGAGTACTTC.

This clonotype was recorded many times. CDR3 in DNA: TGTGCCTCCACCGGGGAGGGTGACGAGCAGTACTTC. Translation: CASTGEGDEQYF. V usage is TRBV28 and J usage is TRBJ2-7; 7 bases map to TRBD2. This CDR3 contains 12 residues. Trimming took 11 bases from V and 5 from J; bases not matched to a gene: 9. CDR1 and CDR2 (germline): MDHEN, SYDVKM.

This clonotype was seen at least ten times. The V call is TRBV3-1, the J call TRBJ2-1; 10 positions match TRBD2. Trimming took 0 bases from V and 7 from J; bases not matched to a gene: 3. The CDR3 loop spans 15 amino acids. CDR1 and CDR2 from the germline V gene are LGHDT and YNNKEL (reference sequence). The CDR3 loop is CASSQDPSGGNEQFF. CDR3 bases: TGTGCCAGCAGCCAAGATCCTAGCGGGGGAAATGAGCAGTTCTTC.